Below, 14 T cell receptor beta chains from the same sample are listed, as sequenced in a study of blood T cell dynamics during melanoma immunotherapy. Study observations and caveats: The most clonal sorted CD8+ subset, immune-effector cells, was closest to cell-free DNA CDR3 sequences.

Stated time point: week 3, after first cycle of checkpoint inhibitor. The CD3+ CD4- CD8+ CD45RA- CD45RO-high CD27- CCR7- memory phenotype defined TIE cells. Their recognized antigens are unknown. The repertoire was sequenced with immunoSEQ multiplex PCR; TCRdb's copy has only in-frame clones and lacks some. The profile shows more than 650 clones, approximately 80% of them singletons. Sequences were derived from CD8+ T cells from blood, sampled from a patient treated with checkpoint blockade. Receptor source: a human donor with melanoma.

The chain combines TRBV29-1 with TRBJ2-2; 8 bases match TRBD2. Looked up from germline, CDR1 is SQVTM and CDR2 is ANQGSEA. The CDR3 is made up of 14 amino acids. Unmatched junction bases numbered 7, after V lost 6 bases and J lost 4 bases. The CDR3 is CSVEVGRATGELFF. In DNA form, the CDR3 reads TGCAGCGTGGAGGTCGGGAGGGCCACCGGGGAGCTGTTTTTT.

This clone was detected a few times. The V call is TRBV9, the J call TRBJ2-7, with 10 bases matching TRBD2. This CDR3 region has 16 residues. The V segment lost 4 bases and the J segment 1 base; nucleotides outside the gene matches: 8. The germline gives CDR1 SGDLS, CDR2 YYNGEE. Here the CDR3 DNA reads TGTGCCAGCAGCCCAGGGACAGCGGGAGGGTCCTACGAGCAGTACTTC. Translation gives CASSPGTAGGSYEQYF.

This clone came up once. The V and J genes are TRBV4-2 and TRBJ1-6, with D maybe TRBD1 (6 bases). Trimming shortened V by 4 bases and J by 0 bases, and 13 bases separated the two germline ends. The CDR3 is 17 amino acids. Germline lookup yields CDR1 LGHNA and CDR2 YNFKEQ. CDR3 in DNA: TGTGCCAGCAGCCCCCGACAGGATAGCTCCTATAATTCACCCCTCCACTTT. Translation: CASSPRQDSSYNSPLHF.

The CDR3 region is CASSLDFKLAGHNEQFF. CDR3 in DNA: TGTGCCAGCAGCCTCGACTTTAAACTAGCGGGCCACAATGAGCAGTTCTTC. The chain carries TRBV27 and TRBJ2-1; 9 bases line up with TRBD2. CDR1 is MNHEY and CDR2 is SMNVEV in the germline V gene (reference sequence). After removal of 6 bases from V and 5 bases from J, the junction contained 14 bases not matched to a gene. The CDR3 is made up of 17 amino acids.

The chain links TRBV6-5 to TRBJ2-5; 9 bases align to TRBD1. The length of the CDR3 is 14 residues. Looked up from germline, CDR1 is MNHEY and CDR2 is SVGAGI. Trimming at V came to 7 bases and at J to 2 bases, leaving 5 bases not matched to a gene. CDR3 region: CASKLTGGQETQYF. The CDR3 region has the DNA TGTGCCAGCAAACTGACAGGGGGTCAAGAGACCCAGTACTTC.

The chain links TRBV12-2 to TRBJ1-1. TRBV12-2 is a listed pseudogene. This CDR3 region has 12 residues. The CDR3 loop is CASRPGGGKAFF. CDR3 nucleotide sequence: TGTGCAAGTCGCCCCGGTGGCGGGAAAGCTTTCTTT.

The chain joins TRBV5-8 to TRBJ2-7, with 8 bases lining up with TRBD1. Germline CDR1 is SGHTS and CDR2 is YDEGEE. The CDR3 contains 15 residues. V shed 2 bases, J shed 6 bases, and the junction held 10 bases outside the gene matches. CDR3 in DNA: TGTGCCAGCAGCTTAAGGCGGCAGGGGGCGTTCGAGCAGTACTTC. It yields the protein CASSLRRQGAFEQYF.

This clone showed up just a few times. The V call is TRBV7-9, the J call TRBJ2-1, with a weak D call TRBD2 (6 bases). The CDR3 has 17 amino acids. Trimming stripped 5 bases from V and 2 bases from J, with 19 bases between. Germline lookup yields CDR1 SEHNR and CDR2 FQNEAQ (reference sequence). CDR3: CASSPREKRAAYNEQFF. DNA of the CDR3: TGTGCCAGCAGCCCTAGGGAGAAGCGGGCCGCCTACAATGAGCAGTTCTTC.

The chain combines TRBV5-8 with TRBJ1-5; D call uncertain. CDR3 size: 13 residues. With 5 bases removed from V and 0 bases from J, the gap between germline ends came to 6 bases. Germline CDR1 reads SGHTS; CDR2 reads YDEGEE. CDR3 DNA: TGTGCCAGCAGAACCGATAGCAATCAGCCCCAGCATTTT. It yields the protein CASRTDSNQPQHF.

This clone was detected a few times. The rearrangement links TRBV28 to TRBJ2-5; 8 nucleotides line up with TRBD2. Looked up from germline, CDR1 is MDHEN and CDR2 is SYDVKM. The junction had 13 bases not matched to a gene; V was cut back by 3 bases and J by 4 bases. The CDR3 is made up of 17 amino acids. The CDR3 DNA follows: TGTGCCAGCAGTTTGCAAGAACTAGCGGTGGGGGGAGAGACCCAGTACTTC. Residues: CASSLQELAVGGETQYF.

The chain links TRBV19 to TRBJ1-1; D not resolved. CDR3 length equals 14 residues. V lost 5 bases to trimming and J lost 1 base, with 11 bases between them. Germline CDR1 reads LNHDA; CDR2 reads SQIVND (reference sequence). DNA of the CDR3: TGTGCCAGTAGTCCTAGACGGGAGAACACTGAAGCTTTCTTT. This sequence encodes CASSPRRENTEAFF.

The chain carries TRBV28 and TRBJ2-4, with 10 positions matching TRBD1. This CDR3 contains 15 residues. V shed 4 bases, J shed 8 bases, and the junction held 8 bases outside the gene matches. Germline CDR1 reads MDHEN; CDR2 reads SYDVKM. The CDR3 nucleotides are TGTGCCAGCAGTTCCCCGGGACAGGGGAAGTACATTCAGTACTTC. The encoded protein is CASSSPGQGKYIQYF. The full variable domain, in which reference TRBV28 and TRBJ2-4 provide the parts outside the CDR3, is DVKVTQSSRYLVKRTGEKVFLECVQDMDHENMFWYRQDPGLGLRLIYFSYDVKMKEKGDIPEGYSVSREKKERFSLILESASTNQTSMYLCASSSPGQGKYIQYFGAGTRLSVL.

The V gene is TRBV28, the J gene TRBJ2-5, with D tentatively TRBD2 (6 bases). The assigned J gene may be wrong: the sequence end matches TRBJ2-7 better. The CDR3 loop spans 15 amino acids. Germline lookup yields CDR1 MDHEN and CDR2 SYDVKM. Written as DNA, the CDR3 is TGTGCCAGCAGCCCCCCGGAGGGAGACTCCTACGAGCAGTACTTC. The encoded protein is CASSPPEGDSYEQYF.

The rearrangement links TRBV5-4 to TRBJ2-5, with 13 bases fitting TRBD2. The CDR3 sequence is 16 residues long. Germline-derived CDR1 and CDR2 are SGHNT and YYREEE (reference sequence). V shed 0 bases and J 2 bases; nucleotides not matched to a gene: 1. CDR3 loop: CASSLGGLAGQETQYF. Written as DNA, the CDR3 is TGTGCCAGCAGCTTGGGGGGACTAGCGGGACAAGAGACCCAGTACTTC.